This T cell receptor (beta chain) is from a study of cytomegalovirus exposure and HLA in healthy donors. Across the whole study: Among 398 genotyped donors, around 77% fell in the Caucasian-associated ancestry cluster.

It was with 60 Vbeta and 13 Jbeta primers that the PCR ran. How the authors handled the data: A follow-up analysis tallied 60 million to 85 million unique TCR beta chains, 9 million to 11 million shared. The data were produced by immunoSEQ multiplex PCR, yet TCRdb's version contains in-frame clones alone and is incomplete. V and J calls and clone size are copied from that table; D and trimming were computed from the DNA. Its listing shows 34,000 or so clones. As concerns this clone: Its antigen remains unidentified.

Study-level points and caveats: The study put under 200 TCR beta chains on its list as cytomegalovirus-associated. It was reported that TCR beta sequences correctly inferred the HLA-A and HLA-B alleles for most subjects.

The V and J ends lost 6 bases and 1 base respectively, with 12 bases between them. The CDR3 has 14 residues. The germline gives CDR1 MNHEY, CDR2 SVGAGI. The chain has TRBV6-5 and TRBJ2-5; weak D call: TRBD1 (5 bases). The sample comprised PBMCs. The origin of this receptor is a female donor in good health and CMV-seronegative. In nucleotides, the CDR3 is TGTGCCAGCAGCAACCAGGGAAGCCAAGAGACCCAGTACTTC. This sequence encodes CASSNQGSQETQYF.